The clone carrying this T cell receptor beta chain has a handful of counts. Sequencing was performed with immunoSEQ multiplex PCR; in TCRdb, only in-frame clones are kept and a portion is missing. Of tens of thousands of clones listed, roughly 80% are singletons. This entry is derived from a study of blood T cell repertoires in COVID-19. J was trimmed by 1 base and V by 6 bases; bases with no gene match: 6. The CDR3 spans 15 residues. Per germline, CDR1 SGHAT and CDR2 FQNNGV. The sequenced material came from peripheral blood. The receptor was isolated from a man older than 75 with acute or convalescent COVID-19. The V call is TRBV11-2, the J call TRBJ1-3; TRBD1 matches at 7 bases. This CDR3 reads CASRSRGKSGNTIYF. Written as DNA, the CDR3 is TGTGCCAGCAGGTCCAGGGGGAAGTCTGGAAACACCATATATTTT.